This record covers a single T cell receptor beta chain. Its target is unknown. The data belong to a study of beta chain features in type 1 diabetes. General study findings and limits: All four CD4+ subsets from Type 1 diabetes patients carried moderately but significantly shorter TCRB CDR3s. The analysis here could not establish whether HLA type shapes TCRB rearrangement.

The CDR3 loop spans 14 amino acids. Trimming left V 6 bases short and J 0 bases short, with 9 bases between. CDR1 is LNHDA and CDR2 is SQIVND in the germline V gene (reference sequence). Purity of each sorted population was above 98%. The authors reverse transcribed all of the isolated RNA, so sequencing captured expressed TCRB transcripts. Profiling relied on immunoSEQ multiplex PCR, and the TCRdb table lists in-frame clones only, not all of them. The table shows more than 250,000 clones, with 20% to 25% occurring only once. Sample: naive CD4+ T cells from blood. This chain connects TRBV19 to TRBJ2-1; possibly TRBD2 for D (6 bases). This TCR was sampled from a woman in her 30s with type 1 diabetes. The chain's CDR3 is CASRGGDSYNEQFF. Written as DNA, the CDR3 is TGTGCCAGTAGGGGAGGAGACTCCTACAATGAGCAGTTCTTC.